Listed here is a single TCR beta chain. The antigen this receptor binds is unknown. Within one base of it there is no much larger clone, and no base qualities were kept. In the paper's terms, the time point label means: newly diagnosed GD, antithyroid drugs for less than 3 months. For both TCR sequencing and RNA sequencing, RNA was extracted from PBMCs in TRIzol. Graves' disease was diagnosed according to American Thyroid Association guidelines. Patients for the study were recruited at an endocrinology department in Xi'an, China. Each patient gave around 9 milliliters of peripheral blood, collected in an EDTA anticoagulant tube. Ficoll Paque Plus density gradient separation was used to isolate PBMCs, and no further T cell sorting was performed. An Agilent 2100 Bioanalyzer and agarose gel were used to check RNA quality, and a NanoDrop 2000 was used to measure RNA concentration. The data were obtained in a study of regulatory T cells in long-lasting Graves disease (dated by TCRdb to the early 2020s). A note on the overall study: Newly diagnosed Graves' disease patients had taken antithyroid drugs for less than 3 months. Patients with persistent Graves' disease were compared with patients with newly diagnosed Graves' disease using TCR sequencing and RNA sequencing of peripheral blood. The study was conducted in China and was registered as a clinical trial. TCR sequencing covered around 13 persistent and around 20 newly diagnosed Graves' disease patients, around 35 samples in total.

Library method: multiplex PCR. TCRdb records Illumina HiSeq 4000 as the sequencer. TCR beta libraries were built with iRepertoire HTBI primers and Arm-PCR amplification of CDR3 regions. Gel purification was performed on PCR products prior to sequencing. For the original study's pipeline: Gene usage analysis of CDR3 amino acid clonotypes relied on the 55 to 80 TRBV and around 13 TRBJ segments identified across samples. COPE and FqMerger were used to merge the filtered high-quality paired reads into contigs. BLAST was used to align contigs to the IMGT TRBV, TRBD and TRBJ reference genes, and CDR3 was defined following IMGT. Clonotypes above 0.1% frequency were classified as highly expanded clones. Shannon entropy was used to measure repertoire diversity, and the Gini coefficient was used to measure V-J evenness. Public clonotypes were defined as clonotypes shared by more than one individual. TCRdb applied fastp at Q25 and MiXCR to the public reads, then kept only in-frame beta chains. Here each entry gathers all rows of one CDR3 protein and keeps the most common genes and DNA. The V and J calls shown here were made by TCRdb, not taken from the authors' results. This sample comprises 420,000 or so distinct CDR3 sequences, roughly 15% of them detected only once. 23% of the sample goes to the ten largest clones.

The CDR3 measures 15 amino acids from cysteine to phenylalanine. Only the CDR3 region is kept as DNA, spanning 45 bases read in frame from base 1. V is trimmed back by 4 bases and J by 2 bases, and the junction contains 8 bases that no gene match accounts for. As encoded in the germline V gene (reference sequence), CDR1 is MNHEY while CDR2 is SMNVEV. Summary of the overall study and its limitations: Sequencing and analysis were limited to the TCR beta chain. As a limitation, the authors acknowledged that the small sample size may reduce accuracy. The study examined only peripheral blood because the primary lesion, thyroid tissue, could not be accessed. Compared with newly diagnosed patients, patients with persistent Graves' disease had lower TCR Shannon entropy and fewer highly expanded clones, which suggests clonal expansion. Persistent disease showed preferential use of TRBV28, TRBJ1-2 and TRBJ2-5, whereas newly diagnosed disease favored TRBV20-1 and TRBJ2-1. Persistent patients shared more public clonotypes among themselves (under 3,000) than newly diagnosed patients did (roughly 920).

In addition, the sample was reused for a study of T cells in Graves' hyperthyroidism and ophthalmopathy. The second paper states: Stable Graves' hyperthyroidism was defined as the absence of progression to ophthalmopathy over 18 months of follow-up. Hyperthyroidism patients were newly diagnosed, with disease duration under 2 months, and aged 18 to 65 years. Exclusion was applied to patients with uncontrolled infections, other autoimmune diseases, pregnancy or lactation. Diagnoses were based on clinical symptoms, serum thyroxine and TRAb, thyroid ultrasound and orbital computed tomography. For the first round of RT-PCR on the TCR CDR3, the HTBI primer set was used together with the Qiagen OneStep RT-PCR kit. Most expanded thyroid clonotypes (frequency above 0.001) were also detected in blood, suggesting blood repertoires may reflect thyroid immune responses. In cross-validation, a model built on a 13 V-J signature told ophthalmopathy apart from stable hyperthyroidism with roughly 87% sensitivity and approximately 81% specificity, and in testing the same model reached 80%/75%. In validation, progression to ophthalmopathy was predicted by the model with roughly 69% sensitivity and 72.22% specificity, a median of around 6.5 months before onset. To identify TCR V-J signatures that set the groups apart, the researchers used a discovery cohort of roughly 100 patients, made up of about 44 with Graves' ophthalmopathy and 55 to 65 with stable Graves' hyperthyroidism. Whether ophthalmopathy could be predicted prospectively was tested in an independent validation cohort made up of 18 to 20 hyperthyroidism patients plus 17 patients who later progressed to ophthalmopathy. For training and testing, the roughly 97 patients in the discovery cohort were randomly divided in a 7:3 ratio. The study also compared thyroid tissue and blood T-cell repertoires from five or six Graves' hyperthyroidism patients. Following sampling, methimazole starting at 30 mg daily was given to hyperthyroidism patients, and high-dose intravenous methylprednisolone was given to ophthalmopathy patients. A second multiplex PCR round built the libraries, followed by size selection and purification. Libraries were sequenced paired-end with 100 bp reads on an Illumina HiSeq2000. SOAPnuke was used to process the raw data, throwing out any read that contained adapters or uncalled bases, had a mean Phred below 15, or lacked an exact constant-primer or identifier match. High-quality paired reads were merged using COPE v1.2.5, and each unique nucleotide sequence was defined as a clonotype. Clonotypes were aligned to IMGT TRBV, TRBD and TRBJ reference segments using MiTCR v1.1. The analysis included only V-J combinations with a frequency above 0.0001, which together covered approximately 99% of the repertoires. The TCS score was defined as the ratio of F50 (clonal expansion) to E x V (chaos), calculated using BLOSUM62-based TCRdist between CDR3 peptides within each V-J. Welch's t-statistics and random forest reduced approximately 520 V-J features to 10 to 15, which were used in a naive Bayes classifier (R e1071). No statistical method was used to set the sample size in advance, and investigators knew the group allocation. TCR Vbeta CDR3 sequencing of 120 to 150 peripheral blood samples (more than 40 ophthalmopathy, over 70 hyperthyroidism and around 17 progressor patients) is reported in the paper.

The source was peripheral blood mononuclear cells (PBMCs), collected at new diagnosis, from a patient treated with antithyroid drugs. This receptor chain uses TRBV27 and TRBJ2-7, and 7 junctional nucleotides match TRBD1. The receptor was derived from a woman aged 18-35 years with Graves disease. Donor details come from another sample of the same person, matched by shared clones. The DNA sequence is given as TGTGCCAGCAGTTCGTCGGGACAGACAACCTACGAGCAGTACTTC. Translation gives CASSSSGQTTYEQYF.